A selection of T cell receptor beta chains follows, all from one sample in a study of shared clonotypes between healthy human individuals. Clones were read by immunoSEQ multiplex PCR, and TCRdb kept only the in-frame ones, dropping some. The table has 550,000 to 850,000 clones, 72% seen once. Material for sequencing was memory CD4+ T cells sorted from blood. These receptors came from a woman in her twenties or thirties in good health. The CDR3 runs from the conserved cysteine through the conserved F or W.

v_call	j_call	cdr3_aa
TRBV5-1	TRBJ2-1	CASSSGMAWGDEQFF
TRBV13	TRBJ1-4	CASSLNPGAGREKLFF
TRBV27	TRBJ1-5	CASSQLYGQDQPQHF
TRBV25-1	TRBJ2-2	CASSEGTGGLGELFF
TRBV18	TRBJ2-5	CASSPPGQGGETQYF
TRBV2	TRBJ2-2	CASSVSYVTGELFF
TRBV6-6	TRBJ1-1	CASSYGRRSTEAFF
TRBV23-1	TRBJ2-3	CASSLDSGTTDTQYF
TRBV6-6	TRBJ2-3	CASSYQGRSDTQYF
TRBV30	TRBJ1-2	CAWSVGGGYGYTF
TRBV6-1	TRBJ1-1	CASRRGGLEAFF
TRBV27	TRBJ2-2	CASSQGLALAGELFF
TRBV29-1	TRBJ1-2	CSVDPRGGLRYGYTF
TRBV28	TRBJ2-7	CASSKVGRPSYEQYF
TRBV5-1	TRBJ2-7	CASRVRTGLADSYEQYF
TRBV27	TRBJ2-1	CASSFWRVADYNEQFF
TRBV27	TRBJ1-3	CASSPRDIHSGNTIYF
TRBV5-4	TRBJ1-5	CASSQEGGNQPQHF
TRBV28	TRBJ1-5	CASSFPRMNQPQHF
TRBV4-2	TRBJ2-3	CASSQVLAGSYTDTQYF
TRBV27	TRBJ2-6	CASSLYRNSGANVLTF
TRBV19	TRBJ1-2	CASKESNYGYTF
TRBV5-6	TRBJ2-5	CASSSSAVQETQYF
TRBV28	TRBJ2-4	CASSLNKVSWVKNIQYF
TRBV5-1	TRBJ2-1	CASSLSLRPGPPNNEQFF
TRBV5-1	TRBJ2-7	CASASGNSLSYEQYF
TRBV28	TRBJ1-3	CASSLTATQGGTIYF
TRBV15	TRBJ2-3	CATRLTSGVDTQYF
TRBV7-2	TRBJ2-7	CASSPDRGREQYF
TRBV19	TRBJ1-1	CASSIQGGNTEAFF
TRBV11-2	TRBJ1-1	CASRRRANMNTEAFF
TRBV28	TRBJ1-1	CASSLEQDNTEAFF
TRBV5-1	TRBJ1-3	CASRQGIGNTIYF
TRBV7-3	TRBJ2-1	CASSPWREAGGRNEQFF
TRBV4-2	TRBJ2-4	CASSPQGRAKNIQYF
TRBV19	TRBJ2-1	CASSKQRAGVFGSNEQFF